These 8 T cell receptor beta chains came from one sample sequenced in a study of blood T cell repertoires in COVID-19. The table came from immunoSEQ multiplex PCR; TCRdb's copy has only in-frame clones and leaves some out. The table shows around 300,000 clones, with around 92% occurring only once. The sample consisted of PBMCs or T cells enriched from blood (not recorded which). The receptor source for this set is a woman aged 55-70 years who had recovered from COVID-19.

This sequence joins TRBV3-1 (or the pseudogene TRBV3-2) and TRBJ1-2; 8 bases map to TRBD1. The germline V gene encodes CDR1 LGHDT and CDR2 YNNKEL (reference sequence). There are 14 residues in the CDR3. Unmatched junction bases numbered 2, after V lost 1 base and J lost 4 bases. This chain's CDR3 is CASSQGTGFYGYTF. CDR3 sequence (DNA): TGTGCCAGCAGCCAAGGGACAGGGTTCTATGGCTACACCTTC.

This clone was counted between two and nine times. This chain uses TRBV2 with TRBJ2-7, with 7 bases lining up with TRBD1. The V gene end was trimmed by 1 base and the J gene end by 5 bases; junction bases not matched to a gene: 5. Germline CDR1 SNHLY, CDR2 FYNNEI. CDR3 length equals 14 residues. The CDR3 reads CASSEENRGDEQYF. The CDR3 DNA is TGTGCCAGCAGTGAAGAGAACAGGGGAGACGAGCAGTACTTC.

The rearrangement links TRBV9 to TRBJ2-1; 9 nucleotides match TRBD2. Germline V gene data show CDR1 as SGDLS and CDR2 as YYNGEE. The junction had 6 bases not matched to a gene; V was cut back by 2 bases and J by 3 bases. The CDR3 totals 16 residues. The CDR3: CASSVQAGGRYNEQFF. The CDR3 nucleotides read TGTGCCAGCAGCGTCCAAGCGGGGGGCCGCTACAATGAGCAGTTCTTC. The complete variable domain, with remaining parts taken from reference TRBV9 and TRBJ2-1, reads DSGVTQTPKHLITATGQRVTLRCSPRSGDLSVYWYQQSLDQGLQFLIQYYNGEERAKGNILERFSAQQFPDLHSELNLSSLELGDSALYFCASSVQAGGRYNEQFFGPGTRLTVL.

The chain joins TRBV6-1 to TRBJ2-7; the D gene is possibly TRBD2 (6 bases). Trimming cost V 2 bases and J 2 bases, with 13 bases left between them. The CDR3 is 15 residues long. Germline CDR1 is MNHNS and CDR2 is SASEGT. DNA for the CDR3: TGTGCCAGCAGTGAAATGGGACTGGCTCCCTACGAGCAGTACTTC. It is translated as CASSEMGLAPYEQYF.

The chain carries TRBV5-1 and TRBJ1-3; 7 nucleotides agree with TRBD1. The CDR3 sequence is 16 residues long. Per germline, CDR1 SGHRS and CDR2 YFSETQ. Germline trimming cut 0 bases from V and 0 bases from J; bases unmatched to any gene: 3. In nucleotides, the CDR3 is TGCGCCAGCAGCTTGGGGGGACAGAACTCTGGAAACACCATATATTTT. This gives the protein CASSLGGQNSGNTIYF.

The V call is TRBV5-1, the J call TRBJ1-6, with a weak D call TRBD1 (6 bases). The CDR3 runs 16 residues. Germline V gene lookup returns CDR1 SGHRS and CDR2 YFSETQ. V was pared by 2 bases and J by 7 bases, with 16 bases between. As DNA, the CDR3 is TGCGCCAGCAGCTTAGGGGGTGATCCTGTGAATTCACCCCTCCACTTT. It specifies CASSLGGDPVNSPLHF.

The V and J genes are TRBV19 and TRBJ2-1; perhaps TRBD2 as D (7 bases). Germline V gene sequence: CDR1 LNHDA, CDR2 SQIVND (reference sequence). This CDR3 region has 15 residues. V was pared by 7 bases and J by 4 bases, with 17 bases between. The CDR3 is CASNPQGGGYNEQFF. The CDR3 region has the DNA TGTGCCAGTAACCCTCAGGGAGGGGGATACAATGAGCAGTTCTTC.

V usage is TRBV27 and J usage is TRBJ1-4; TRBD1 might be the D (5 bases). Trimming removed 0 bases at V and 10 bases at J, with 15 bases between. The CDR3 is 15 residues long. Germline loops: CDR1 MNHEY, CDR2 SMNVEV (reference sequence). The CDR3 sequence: CASSLSQGLSGKLFF. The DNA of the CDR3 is TGTGCCAGCAGTTTATCCCAGGGTTTATCGGGAAAACTGTTTTTT.